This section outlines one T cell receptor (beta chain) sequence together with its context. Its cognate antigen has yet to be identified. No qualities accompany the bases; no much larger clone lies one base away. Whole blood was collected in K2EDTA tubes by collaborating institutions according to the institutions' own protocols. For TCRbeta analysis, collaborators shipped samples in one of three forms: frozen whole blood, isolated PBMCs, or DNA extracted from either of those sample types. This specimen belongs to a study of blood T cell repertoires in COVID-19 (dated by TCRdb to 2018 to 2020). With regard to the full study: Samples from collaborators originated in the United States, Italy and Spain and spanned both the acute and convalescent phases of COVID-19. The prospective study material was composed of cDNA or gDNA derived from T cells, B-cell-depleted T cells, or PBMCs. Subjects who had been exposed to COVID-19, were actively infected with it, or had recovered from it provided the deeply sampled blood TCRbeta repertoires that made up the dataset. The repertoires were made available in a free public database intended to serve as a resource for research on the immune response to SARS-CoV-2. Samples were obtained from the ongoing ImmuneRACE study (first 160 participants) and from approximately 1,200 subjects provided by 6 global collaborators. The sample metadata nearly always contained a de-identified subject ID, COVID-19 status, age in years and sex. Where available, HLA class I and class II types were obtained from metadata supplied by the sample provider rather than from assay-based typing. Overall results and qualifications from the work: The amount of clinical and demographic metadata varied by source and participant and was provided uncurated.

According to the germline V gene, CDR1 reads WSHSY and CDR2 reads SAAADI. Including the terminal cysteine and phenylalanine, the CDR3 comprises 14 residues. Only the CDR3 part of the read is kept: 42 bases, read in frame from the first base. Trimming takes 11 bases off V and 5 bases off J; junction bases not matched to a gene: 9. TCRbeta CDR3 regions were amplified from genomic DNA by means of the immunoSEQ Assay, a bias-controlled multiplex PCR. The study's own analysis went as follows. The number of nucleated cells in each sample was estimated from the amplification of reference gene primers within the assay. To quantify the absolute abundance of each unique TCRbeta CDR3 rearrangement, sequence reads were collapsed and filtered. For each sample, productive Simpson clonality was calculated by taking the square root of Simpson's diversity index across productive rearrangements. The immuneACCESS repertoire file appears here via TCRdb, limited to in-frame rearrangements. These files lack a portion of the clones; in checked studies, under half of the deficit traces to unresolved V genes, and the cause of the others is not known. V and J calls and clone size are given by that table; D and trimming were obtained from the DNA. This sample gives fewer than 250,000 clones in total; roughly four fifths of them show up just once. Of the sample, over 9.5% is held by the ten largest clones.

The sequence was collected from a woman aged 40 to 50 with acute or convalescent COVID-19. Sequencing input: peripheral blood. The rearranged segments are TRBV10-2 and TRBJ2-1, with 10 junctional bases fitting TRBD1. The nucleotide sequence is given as TGCGCCGTCGAGACAGGGGGCGCGGACAATGAGCAGTTCTTC. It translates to CAVETGGADNEQFF.